The clone carrying this TCR beta chain was counted a few times. The data are from a study of blood T cell repertoires in COVID-19. Study overall: T cells, B-cell-depleted T cells, or PBMCs supplied cDNA or gDNA.

Cohort placement rested on clinical history that participants reported themselves. Study processing details: How many nucleated cells were present was estimated from reference gene primer amplification. Sequenced by immunoSEQ multiplex PCR; TCRdb stores in-frame clones only, minus some. Clone size and V and J calls were adopted from that table, with D and trimming inferred from the DNA. The table lists roughly 250,000 clones, about 91% of them singletons. CDR3 length equals 13 residues. V was shortened by 5 bases and J by 7 bases, with 12 bases between the two germline ends. Germline loops: CDR1 PRHDT, CDR2 FYEKMQ (reference sequence).

Sample: PBMCs or T cells enriched from blood (not recorded which). The chain uses TRBV13 and TRBJ2-1; possibly TRBD2 for D (7 bases). This receptor was taken from a woman in her 40s with acute COVID-19. The chain's CDR3 is CASSRGARNEQFF. The CDR3 DNA reads as TGTGCCAGCAGCCGGGGGGCCAGGAATGAGCAGTTCTTC. Drawing the rest from reference TRBV13 and TRBJ2-1, the complete variable domain is AAGVIQSPRHLIKEKRETATLKCYPIPRHDTVYWYQQGPGQDPQFLISFYEKMQSDKGSIPDRFSAQQFSDYHSELNMSSLELGDSALYFCASSRGARNEQFFGPGTRLTVL.